The clone carrying this T cell receptor beta chain is deemed medium-sized (0.01 to 0.1%). TCRdb reprocessed the RACE reads via MiXCR and lists one record per CDR3 protein. The data hold approximately 57,000 distinct CDR3 sequences, with 9% to 9.5% observed a single time. Noted time point: patch test 1, 2 weeks after DPC sensitization. Treatment noted: therapeutic diphenylcyclopropenone sensitization with weekly scalp DPC. Samples of blood were obtained prior to the application of each patch test. The CDR3 loop spans 18 amino acids. The V end was cut by 4 bases, the J end by 4 bases, with 27 bases between. The germline V gene encodes CDR1 SQVTM and CDR2 ANQGSEA. This record comes from a study of human T cells and chemical hapten exposure.

Material: whole blood, obtained in connection with sensitization to the hapten diphenylcyclopropenone (DPC). The rearrangement joins TRBV29-1 to TRBJ2-3, with D perhaps TRBD2 (5 bases). The sequence derives from a woman aged 40 to 49 with alopecia areata. Some clones in this sample may be carry-over from other donors' samples. CDR3: CSVAQWRQERLWADTQYF. CDR3 DNA sequence: TGCAGCGTTGCTCAGTGGAGGCAGGAGCGGCTCTGGGCAGATACGCAGTATTTT.